These T cell receptor beta chains were read from a single sample in a study of neoadjuvant anti-PD-1 for oral cavity cancer. TCRdb's table, derived via immunoSEQ multiplex PCR, lists solely in-frame clones and lacks some. The table has 7,000 to 7,500 clones, 48% seen once. Sequenced material: tumor tissue, taken before nivolumab (anti-PD-1) treatment. These receptors all come from a person aged 35 to 85 with oral cavity squamous cell carcinoma. Both conserved end residues are part of each CDR3. A D gene is named only where the DNA matches it firmly. Some rows mark clone size as missing; the rest say once, few, many or name a class of expanded clone.

J gene: TRBJ2-7; V gene: TRBV19; D gene: .; clone size: few; CDR3 protein: CASSIGPATYEQYF; CDR3 DNA: TGTGCCAGTAGTATAGGCCCAGCCACCTACGAGCAGTACTTC
J gene: TRBJ2-7; V gene: TRBV5-1; D gene: .; clone size: .; CDR3 protein: CASSWADGYEQYF; CDR3 DNA: TGCGCCAGCAGCTGGGCGGATGGCTACGAGCAGTACTTC
J gene: TRBJ1-3; V gene: TRBV6-1; D gene: .; clone size: .; CDR3 protein: CASIEGGSGNTIYF; CDR3 DNA: TGTGCCAGCATCGAAGGGGGCTCTGGAAACACCATATATTTT
J gene: TRBJ2-7; V gene: TRBV6-1; D gene: TRBD1; clone size: few; CDR3 protein: CASWEAQGAREQYF; CDR3 DNA: TGTGCCAGCTGGGAGGCACAGGGGGCGAGAGAGCAGTACTTC
J gene: TRBJ2-5; V gene: TRBV6-1; D gene: TRBD1; clone size: .; CDR3 protein: CASSAQTGDQETQYF; CDR3 DNA: TGTGCCAGCAGTGCGCAAACAGGGGACCAAGAGACCCAGTACTTC
J gene: TRBJ1-4; V gene: TRBV19; D gene: .; clone size: .; CDR3 protein: CASSIRMDEKLFF; CDR3 DNA: TGTGCCAGTAGTATACGAATGGATGAAAAACTGTTTTTT
J gene: TRBJ1-2; V gene: TRBV5-8; D gene: .; clone size: few; CDR3 protein: CASRKDWRNYGYTF; CDR3 DNA: TGTGCCAGCAGGAAGGACTGGAGGAACTATGGCTACACCTTC
J gene: TRBJ2-7; V gene: TRBV6-5; D gene: .; clone size: .; CDR3 protein: CATSWAGKQYF; CDR3 DNA: TGTGCCACCTCCTGGGCGGGAAAGCAGTACTTC
J gene: TRBJ1-3; V gene: TRBV5-1; D gene: TRBD1; clone size: few; CDR3 protein: CASTRDSVSGNTIYF; CDR3 DNA: TGCGCCAGCACCCGGGACAGCGTCTCTGGAAACACCATATATTTT
J gene: TRBJ2-5; V gene: TRBV9; D gene: TRBD2; clone size: .; CDR3 protein: CASSVSGVAGVETQYF; CDR3 DNA: TGTGCCAGCAGCGTATCCGGAGTAGCGGGAGTGGAGACCCAGTACTTC
J gene: TRBJ1-3; V gene: TRBV6-4; D gene: .; clone size: .; CDR3 protein: CASSDSVGNTIYF; CDR3 DNA: TGTGCCAGCAGTGACTCGGTTGGAAACACCATATATTTT
J gene: TRBJ1-5; V gene: TRBV6-1; D gene: .; clone size: .; CDR3 protein: CASSEGSHNQPQHF; CDR3 DNA: TGTGCCAGCAGTGAAGGGTCCCACAATCAGCCCCAGCATTTT
J gene: TRBJ2-3; V gene: TRBV10-3; D gene: .; clone size: few; CDR3 protein: CAISESTRVGTDTQYF; CDR3 DNA: TGTGCCATCAGTGAGTCGACGAGGGTCGGCACAGATACGCAGTATTTT
J gene: TRBJ2-4; V gene: TRBV9; D gene: .; clone size: .; CDR3 protein: CASSVQGDVKNIQYF; CDR3 DNA: TGTGCCAGCAGCGTACAGGGAGACGTCAAAAACATTCAGTACTTC
J gene: TRBJ2-7; V gene: TRBV30; D gene: TRBD1; clone size: .; CDR3 protein: CAWTSGGDYEQYF; CDR3 DNA: TGTGCCTGGACGTCAGGGGGAGACTACGAGCAGTACTTC
J gene: TRBJ1-5; V gene: TRBV28; D gene: .; clone size: .; CDR3 protein: CASRRGEESNQPQHF; CDR3 DNA: TGTGCCAGCAGAAGGGGAGAGGAAAGCAATCAGCCCCAGCATTTT
J gene: TRBJ2-7; V gene: TRBV2; D gene: .; clone size: .; CDR3 protein: CASSSSQGTYEQYF; CDR3 DNA: TGTGCCAGCAGTTCTTCACAGGGAACCTACGAGCAGTACTTC
J gene: TRBJ1-5; V gene: TRBV6-1; D gene: TRBD1; clone size: .; CDR3 protein: CASSESVANTGGGNQPQHF; CDR3 DNA: TGTGCCAGCAGTGAATCGGTGGCGAACACAGGGGGCGGCAATCAGCCCCAGCATTTT
J gene: TRBJ2-1; V gene: TRBV27; D gene: .; clone size: .; CDR3 protein: CASSSSHLYNEQFF; CDR3 DNA: TGTGCCAGCAGTTCCAGCCACCTATACAATGAGCAGTTCTTC
J gene: TRBJ1-3; V gene: TRBV2; D gene: .; clone size: .; CDR3 protein: CASSQDGGAGNTIYF; CDR3 DNA: TGTGCCAGCAGTCAAGACGGGGGGGCTGGAAACACCATATATTTT
J gene: TRBJ1-1; V gene: TRBV29-1; D gene: .; clone size: few; CDR3 protein: CSVRAENTEAFF; CDR3 DNA: TGCAGCGTTCGGGCGGAGAACACTGAAGCTTTCTTT
J gene: TRBJ1-2; V gene: TRBV19; D gene: TRBD1; clone size: .; CDR3 protein: CASSGPGGFNGYTF; CDR3 DNA: TGTGCCAGTAGTGGTCCAGGGGGCTTCAATGGCTACACCTTC
J gene: TRBJ2-7; V gene: TRBV29-1; D gene: TRBD2; clone size: .; CDR3 protein: CSVGTSAYSYEQYF; CDR3 DNA: TGCAGCGTCGGGACTAGCGCTTACTCCTACGAGCAGTACTTC
J gene: TRBJ2-6; V gene: TRBV28; D gene: .; clone size: .; CDR3 protein: CASSASSGANVLTF; CDR3 DNA: TGTGCCAGCAGCGCCAGCTCTGGGGCCAACGTCCTGACTTTC
J gene: TRBJ1-2; V gene: TRBV7-9; D gene: .; clone size: .; CDR3 protein: CASSLGGSYGYTF; CDR3 DNA: TGTGCCAGCAGCTTAGGAGGGAGCTATGGCTACACCTTC
J gene: TRBJ1-3; V gene: TRBV7-9; D gene: .; clone size: .; CDR3 protein: CASSSGAGNTIYF; CDR3 DNA: TGTGCCAGCAGCTCGGGTGCGGGAAACACCATATATTTT
J gene: TRBJ2-3; V gene: TRBV6-4; D gene: TRBD2; clone size: .; CDR3 protein: CASSQRESDTQYF; CDR3 DNA: TGTGCCAGCAGCCAGCGGGAGTCAGATACGCAGTATTTT
J gene: TRBJ2-1; V gene: TRBV5-1; D gene: TRBD2; clone size: .; CDR3 protein: CASSLGTGAGLAGVRRNNEQFF; CDR3 DNA: TGCGCCAGCAGCTTGGGGACAGGGGCTGGACTAGCGGGAGTGAGAAGGAATAATGAGCAGTTCTTC
J gene: TRBJ1-1; V gene: TRBV30; D gene: TRBD1; clone size: .; CDR3 protein: CAWTWTGRVRNTEAFF; CDR3 DNA: TGTGCCTGGACCTGGACAGGGAGGGTAAGGAACACTGAAGCTTTCTTT
J gene: TRBJ2-1; V gene: TRBV11-2; D gene: TRBD1; clone size: .; CDR3 protein: CASSLGQGATDEQFF; CDR3 DNA: TGTGCCAGCAGCTTGGGACAGGGGGCGACCGATGAGCAGTTCTTC
J gene: TRBJ2-6; V gene: TRBV10-3; D gene: .; clone size: few; CDR3 protein: CAILPTAGANVLTF; CDR3 DNA: TGTGCCATTCTCCCTACTGCCGGGGCCAACGTCCTGACTTTC
J gene: TRBJ2-6; V gene: TRBV27; D gene: .; clone size: .; CDR3 protein: CASGRLHSGANVLTF; CDR3 DNA: TGTGCCAGCGGAAGGCTACACTCTGGGGCCAACGTCCTGACTTTC
J gene: TRBJ1-1; V gene: TRBV19; D gene: .; clone size: once; CDR3 protein: CASSMSNMNTEAFF; CDR3 DNA: TGTGCCAGTAGTATGAGTAACATGAACACTGAAGCTTTCTTT
J gene: TRBJ2-5; V gene: TRBV30; D gene: TRBD2; clone size: few; CDR3 protein: CAWGSGGGLQETQYF; CDR3 DNA: TGTGCCTGGGGCTCGGGAGGAGGCCTCCAAGAGACCCAGTACTTC
J gene: TRBJ2-2; V gene: TRBV27; D gene: .; clone size: .; CDR3 protein: CASSLAATNTGELFF; CDR3 DNA: TGTGCCAGCAGTTTAGCCGCTACGAACACCGGGGAGCTGTTTTTT
J gene: TRBJ2-1; V gene: TRBV19; D gene: .; clone size: .; CDR3 protein: CASQATYSYNEQFF; CDR3 DNA: TGTGCCAGCCAGGCTACGTACTCCTACAATGAGCAGTTCTTC